This passage covers 11 T cell receptor beta chains from one sample sequenced in a study of blood T cell repertoires in COVID-19. Some clones are missing from TCRdb's copy, which holds only in-frame ones; the method was immunoSEQ multiplex PCR. The sample has some 170,000 clones, approximately 88% seen once. Sequencing was done on a sample of peripheral blood. The receptors stem from a middle-aged woman with COVID-19, enrolled during active disease.

This sequence joins TRBV28 and TRBJ2-3; 11 nucleotides agree with TRBD1. Germline V gene lookup returns CDR1 MDHEN and CDR2 SYDVKM. V shed 5 bases and J 5 bases; nucleotides not matched to a gene: 3. This CDR3 region has 14 residues. The CDR3 DNA reads TGTGCCAGCAGTCTGGACAGGGGGCGAGATACGCAGTATTTT. Its protein is CASSLDRGRDTQYF.

This sequence joins TRBV4-2 and TRBJ2-1; 11 bases fit TRBD2. V lost 4 bases to trimming and J lost 6 bases; unmatched junction nucleotides: 2. The germline V gene has CDR1 LGHNA and CDR2 YNFKEQ. The CDR3 runs 14 residues. The CDR3 region has the DNA TGTGCCAGCAGCCTTGGGACTAGCGGCAATGAGCAGTTCTTC. Translation gives CASSLGTSGNEQFF.

J is TRBJ2-2 and V is TRBV19; TRBD2 is a possible D gene (6 bases). Trimming took 7 bases from V and 3 from J, leaving 9 bases between them. Germline V gives CDR1 LNHDA, CDR2 SQIVND (reference sequence). The CDR3 contains 13 residues. The CDR3 sequence is CASIQRDTGELFF. The CDR3 DNA follows: TGTGCCAGTATCCAGCGGGACACCGGGGAGCTGTTTTTT.

The chain recombines TRBV28 with TRBJ1-4; D is unclear. This CDR3 region has 14 residues. The V and J ends lost 8 bases and 3 bases respectively, with 13 bases between them. Germline V lookup: CDR1 MDHEN, CDR2 SYDVKM. DNA for the CDR3: TGTGCCAGCGCGGCGAGGATCCCTAATGAAAAACTGTTTTTT. Protein: CASAARIPNEKLFF.

A single count supports this clone. The V call is TRBV7-2, the J call TRBJ2-1; 11 positions match TRBD2. V lost 4 bases and J lost 2; bases outside the gene matches: 4. The CDR3 spans 16 residues. Germline-derived CDR1 and CDR2 are SGHTA and FQGNSA. The CDR3, as DNA: TGTGCCAGCAGCTCATTAGCGGGGGGGCCCTACAATGAGCAGTTCTTC. Amino acid sequence: CASSSLAGGPYNEQFF.

The chain recombines TRBV3-1 (or the pseudogene TRBV3-2) with TRBJ2-7; D possibly corresponds to TRBD2 (6 bases). Germline values: CDR1 LGHDT, CDR2 YNNKEL (reference sequence). Deletions cut 0 bases from V and 1 base from J, with 10 bases between. This CDR3 has 15 residues. CDR3 protein: CASSQEEGRSYEQYF. The CDR3 DNA is TGTGCCAGCAGCCAAGAGGAGGGACGGTCCTACGAGCAGTACTTC.

The chain uses TRBV7-8 and TRBJ2-7, with D maybe TRBD1 (6 bases). CDR1 is SGHVS and CDR2 is FQNEAQ in the germline V gene. The CDR3 consists of 15 residues. Trimming cost V 1 base and J 0 bases, with 10 bases left between them. The CDR3 reads CASSLGTVNSYEQYF. The CDR3 nucleotides read TGTGCCAGCAGCTTAGGGACAGTTAACTCCTACGAGCAGTACTTC.

This clone has more than one count but fewer than ten. The J gene is TRBJ2-1, the V gene TRBV19; TRBD2 aligns across 12 bases. This CDR3 region has 18 residues. CDR1 is LNHDA, CDR2 SQIVND, per germline (reference sequence). Trimming cost V 3 bases and J 1 base; bases outside gene matches: 7. The CDR3 spells CASSIQGLAGTSYNEQFF. The CDR3 nucleotides are TGTGCCAGTAGTATCCAGGGACTAGCGGGTACATCCTACAATGAGCAGTTCTTC.

The V gene is TRBV19, the J gene TRBJ1-1, with 8 bases identical to TRBD1. The ends lost 3 bases at V and 2 bases at J; junction bases unmatched: 2. Per germline, CDR1 LNHDA and CDR2 SQIVND (reference sequence). The CDR3 contains 14 residues. CDR3 amino acids: CASSMGQANTEAFF. In nucleotides, the CDR3 is TGTGCCAGTAGTATGGGACAGGCAAACACTGAAGCTTTCTTT.

The genes are TRBV3-1 (or the pseudogene TRBV3-2) and TRBJ2-7; 7 nucleotides match TRBD2. Germline lookup yields CDR1 LGHDT and CDR2 YNNKEL (reference sequence). This CDR3 spans 13 amino acids. V trimming: 3 bases; J trimming: 3 bases; junction bases outside the gene matches: 2. The CDR3 nucleotides read TGTGCCAGCAGCCAGACGGGGGGCTACGAGCAGTACTTC. It is translated as CASSQTGGYEQYF.

The chain links TRBV7-2 to TRBJ2-5; D is possibly TRBD2 (6 bases). V lost 5 bases and J 10 bases, leaving 11 bases between the germline ends. The CDR3 contains 11 residues. Germline V gene sequence: CDR1 SGHTA, CDR2 FQGNSA. CDR3 sequence: CASSPGEHQYF. As DNA, the CDR3 is TGTGCCAGCAGCCCGGGAGAACACCAGTACTTC.